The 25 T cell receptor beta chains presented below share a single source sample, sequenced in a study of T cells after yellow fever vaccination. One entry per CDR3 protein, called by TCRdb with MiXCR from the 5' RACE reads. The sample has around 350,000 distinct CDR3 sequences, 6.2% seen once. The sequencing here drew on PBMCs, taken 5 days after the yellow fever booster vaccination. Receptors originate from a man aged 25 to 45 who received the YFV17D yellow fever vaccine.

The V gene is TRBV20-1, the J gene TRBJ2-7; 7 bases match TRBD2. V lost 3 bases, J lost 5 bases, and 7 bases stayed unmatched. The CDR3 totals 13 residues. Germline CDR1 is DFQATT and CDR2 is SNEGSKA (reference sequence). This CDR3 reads CSASDGLGDEQYF. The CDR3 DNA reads TGCAGTGCTAGTGACGGACTAGGAGACGAGCAGTACTTC.

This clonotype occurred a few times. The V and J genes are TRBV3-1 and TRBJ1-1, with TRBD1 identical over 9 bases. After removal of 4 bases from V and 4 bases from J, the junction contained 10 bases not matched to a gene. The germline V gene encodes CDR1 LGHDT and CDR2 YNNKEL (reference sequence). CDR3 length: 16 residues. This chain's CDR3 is CASSPVPGQGGTEAFF. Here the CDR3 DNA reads TGTGCCAGCAGCCCCGTTCCGGGACAGGGTGGCACTGAAGCTTTCTTT. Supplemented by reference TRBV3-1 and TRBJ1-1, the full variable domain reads DTAVSQTPKYLVTQMGNDKSIKCEQNLGHDTMYWYKQDSKKFLKIMFSYNNKELIINETVPNRFSPKSPDKAHLNLHINSLELGDSAVYFCASSPVPGQGGTEAFFGQGTRLTVV.

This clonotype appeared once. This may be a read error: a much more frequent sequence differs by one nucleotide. CDR3 bases: TGTGCCAGCAGTTTATCCTTGGGTCAAAACACCAGGGAGCTGTTTTTT. Translating gives CASSLSLGQNTRELFF. The chain recombines TRBV28 with TRBJ2-2; D not resolved. CDR3 length: 16 residues. Per germline, CDR1 MDHEN and CDR2 SYDVKM.

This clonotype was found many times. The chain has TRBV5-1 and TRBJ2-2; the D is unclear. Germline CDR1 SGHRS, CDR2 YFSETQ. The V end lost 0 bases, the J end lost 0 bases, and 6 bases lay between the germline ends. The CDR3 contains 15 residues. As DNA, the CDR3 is TGCGCCAGCAGCTTGGTTCGCGCGAACACCGGGGAGCTGTTTTTT. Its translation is CASSLVRANTGELFF.

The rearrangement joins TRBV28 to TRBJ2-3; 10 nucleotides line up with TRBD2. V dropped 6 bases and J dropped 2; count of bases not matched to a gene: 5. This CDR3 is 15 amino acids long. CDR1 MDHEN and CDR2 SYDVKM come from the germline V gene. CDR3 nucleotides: TGTGCCAGCAGCCCACTAGCGGGGTACACAGATACGCAGTATTTT. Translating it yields CASSPLAGYTDTQYF.

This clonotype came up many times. CDR3 protein: CASSLRLDTQYF. As DNA, the CDR3 is TGTGCCAGCAGCTTGCGGTTAGATACGCAGTATTTT. The chain combines TRBV11-2 with TRBJ2-3; D not certain. V lost 3 bases, J lost 5 bases, and 6 bases lay in between. Germline-derived CDR1 and CDR2 are SGHAT and FQNNGV. The CDR3 covers 12 residues.

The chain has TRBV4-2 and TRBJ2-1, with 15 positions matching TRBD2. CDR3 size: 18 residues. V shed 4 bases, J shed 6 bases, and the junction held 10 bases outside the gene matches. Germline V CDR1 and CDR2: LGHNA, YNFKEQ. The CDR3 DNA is TGTGCCAGCAGCCCGGGACTAGCGGGAGGACCCAATACCAATGAGCAGTTCTTC. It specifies CASSPGLAGGPNTNEQFF.

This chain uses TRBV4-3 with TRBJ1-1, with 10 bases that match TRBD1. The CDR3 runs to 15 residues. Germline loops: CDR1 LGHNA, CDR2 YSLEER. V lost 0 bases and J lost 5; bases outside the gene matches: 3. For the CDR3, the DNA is TGCGCCAGCAGCCAAGAGACAGGGGGCGGTACTGAAGCTTTCTTT. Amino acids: CASSQETGGGTEAFF.

The CDR3 spells CASSYSGGKTQYF. The DNA for the CDR3 is TGTGCCAGCAGTTACTCAGGGGGGAAGACCCAGTACTTC. The gene calls are TRBV6-5 and TRBJ2-5; the D call may be TRBD1 or TRBD2 (6 bases each). Germline V gene sequence: CDR1 MNHEY, CDR2 SVGAGI. Trimming removed 0 bases from V and 6 bases from J, with 8 bases in between. The CDR3 is 13 residues long.

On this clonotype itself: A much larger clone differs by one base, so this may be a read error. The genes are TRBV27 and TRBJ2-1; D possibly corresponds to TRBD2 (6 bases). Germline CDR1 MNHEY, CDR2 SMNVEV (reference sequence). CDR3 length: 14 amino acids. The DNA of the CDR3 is TGTGCCAGCAGGGACGGAGGGCCCTACAATGAGCAGTCCTTC. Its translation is CASRDGGPYNEQSF.

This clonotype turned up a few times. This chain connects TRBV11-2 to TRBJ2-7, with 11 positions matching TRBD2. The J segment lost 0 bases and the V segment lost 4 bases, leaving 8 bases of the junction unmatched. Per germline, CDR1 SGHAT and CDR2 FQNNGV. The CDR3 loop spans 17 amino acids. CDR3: CASSSFLAGGSSYEQYF. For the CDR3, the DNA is TGTGCCAGCAGCTCTTTCCTAGCGGGAGGAAGCTCCTACGAGCAGTACTTC.

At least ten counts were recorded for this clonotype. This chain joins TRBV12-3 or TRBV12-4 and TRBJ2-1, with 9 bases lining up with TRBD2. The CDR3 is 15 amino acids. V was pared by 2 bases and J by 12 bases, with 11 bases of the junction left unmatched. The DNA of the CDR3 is TGTGCCAGCAGTTTATCCTCCGGCGGGAGGGCCGGGCAGTTCTTC. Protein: CASSLSSGGRAGQFF.

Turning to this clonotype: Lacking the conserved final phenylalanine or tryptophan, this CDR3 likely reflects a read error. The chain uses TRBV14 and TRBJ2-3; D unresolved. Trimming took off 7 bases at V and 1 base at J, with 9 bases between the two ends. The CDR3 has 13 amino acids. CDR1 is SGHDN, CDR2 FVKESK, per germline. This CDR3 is CASTPLGTDTQYS. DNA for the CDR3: TGTGCCAGCACACCCCTGGGCACAGATACGCAGTATTCT.

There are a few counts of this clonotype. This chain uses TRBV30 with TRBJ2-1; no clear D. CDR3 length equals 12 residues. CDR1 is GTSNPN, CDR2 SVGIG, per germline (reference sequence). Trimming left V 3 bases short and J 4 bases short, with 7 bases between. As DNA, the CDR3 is TGTGCCTGGAGACCCCAGTACAATGAGCAGTTCTTC. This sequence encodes CAWRPQYNEQFF.

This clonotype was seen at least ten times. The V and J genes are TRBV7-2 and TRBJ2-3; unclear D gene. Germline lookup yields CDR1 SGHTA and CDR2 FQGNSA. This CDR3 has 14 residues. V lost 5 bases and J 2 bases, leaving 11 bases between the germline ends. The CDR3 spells CASSLPRNTDTQYF. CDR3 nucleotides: TGTGCCAGCAGCCTCCCACGGAACACAGATACGCAGTATTTT.

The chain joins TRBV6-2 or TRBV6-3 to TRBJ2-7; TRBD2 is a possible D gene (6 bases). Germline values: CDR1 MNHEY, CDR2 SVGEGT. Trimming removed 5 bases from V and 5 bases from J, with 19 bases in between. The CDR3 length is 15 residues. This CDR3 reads CASSLRDWRLHEQYF. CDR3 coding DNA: TGTGCCAGCAGTCTCCGGGACTGGAGGCTCCACGAGCAGTACTTC.

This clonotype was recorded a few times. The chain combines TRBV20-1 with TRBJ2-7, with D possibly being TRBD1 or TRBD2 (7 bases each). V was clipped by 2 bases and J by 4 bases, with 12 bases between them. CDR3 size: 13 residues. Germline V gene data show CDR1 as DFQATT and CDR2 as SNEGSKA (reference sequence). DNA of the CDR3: TGCAGTGCTAGAAGGCAGGGGGGGTACGAGCAGTACTTC. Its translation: CSARRQGGYEQYF.

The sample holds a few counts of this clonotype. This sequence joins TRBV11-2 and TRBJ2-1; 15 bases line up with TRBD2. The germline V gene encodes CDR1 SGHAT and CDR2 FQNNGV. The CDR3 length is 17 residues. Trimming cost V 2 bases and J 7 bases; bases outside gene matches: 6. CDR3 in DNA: TGTGCCAGCAGCTTAACTTCCGGGACTAGCGGGGGGAATGAGCAGTTCTTC. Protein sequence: CASSLTSGTSGGNEQFF.

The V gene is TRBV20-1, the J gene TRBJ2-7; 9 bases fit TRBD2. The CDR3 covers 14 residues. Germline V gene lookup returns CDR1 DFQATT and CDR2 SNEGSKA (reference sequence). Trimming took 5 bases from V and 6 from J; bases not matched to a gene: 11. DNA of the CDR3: TGCAGTGCTGAAACTGCGGGAGGGCCTTTCGAGCAGTACTTC. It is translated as CSAETAGGPFEQYF.

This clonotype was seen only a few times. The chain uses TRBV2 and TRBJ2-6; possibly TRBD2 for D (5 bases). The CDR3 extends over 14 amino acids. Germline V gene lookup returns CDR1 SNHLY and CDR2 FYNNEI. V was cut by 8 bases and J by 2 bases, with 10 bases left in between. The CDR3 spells CASLGSTGANVLTF. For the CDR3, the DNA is TGTGCCAGCCTTGGGAGTACTGGGGCCAACGTCCTGACTTTC.

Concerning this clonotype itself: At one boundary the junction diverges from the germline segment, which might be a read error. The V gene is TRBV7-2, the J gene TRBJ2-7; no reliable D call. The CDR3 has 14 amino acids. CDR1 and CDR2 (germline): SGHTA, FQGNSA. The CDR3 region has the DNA TGTGCCAGCAGCTTATCGGGTTTCCGCTACGGGCAGTACTTC. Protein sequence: CASSLSGFRYGQYF.

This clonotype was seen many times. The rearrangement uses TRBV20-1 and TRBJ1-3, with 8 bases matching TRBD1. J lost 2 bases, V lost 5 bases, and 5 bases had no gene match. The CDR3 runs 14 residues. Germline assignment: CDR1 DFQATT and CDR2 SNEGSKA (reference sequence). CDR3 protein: CSASDRETGNTIYF. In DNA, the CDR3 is TGCAGTGCTTCGGACAGGGAGACTGGAAACACCATATATTTT.

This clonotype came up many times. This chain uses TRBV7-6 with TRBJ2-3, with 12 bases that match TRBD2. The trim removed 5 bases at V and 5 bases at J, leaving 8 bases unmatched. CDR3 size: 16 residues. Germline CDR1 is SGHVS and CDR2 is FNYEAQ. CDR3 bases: TGTGCCAGCAGCCTGCCTACTAGCGGGAGGCTAGATACGCAGTATTTT. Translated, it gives CASSLPTSGRLDTQYF.

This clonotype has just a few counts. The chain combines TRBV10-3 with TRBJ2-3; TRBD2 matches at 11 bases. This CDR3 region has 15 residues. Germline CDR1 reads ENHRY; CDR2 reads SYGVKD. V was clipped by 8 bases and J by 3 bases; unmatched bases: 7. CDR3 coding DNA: TGTGCCATCCTCTCCGGGACTAGCGGAACAGATACGCAGTATTTT. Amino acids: CAILSGTSGTDTQYF.

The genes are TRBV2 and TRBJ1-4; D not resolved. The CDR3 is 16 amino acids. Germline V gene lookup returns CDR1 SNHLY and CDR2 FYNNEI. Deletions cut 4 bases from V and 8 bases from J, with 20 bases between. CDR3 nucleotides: TGTGCCAGCAGTGTTTTAAGAGGCAGTTTTGAGGAAAAACTGTTTTTT. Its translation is CASSVLRGSFEEKLFF.